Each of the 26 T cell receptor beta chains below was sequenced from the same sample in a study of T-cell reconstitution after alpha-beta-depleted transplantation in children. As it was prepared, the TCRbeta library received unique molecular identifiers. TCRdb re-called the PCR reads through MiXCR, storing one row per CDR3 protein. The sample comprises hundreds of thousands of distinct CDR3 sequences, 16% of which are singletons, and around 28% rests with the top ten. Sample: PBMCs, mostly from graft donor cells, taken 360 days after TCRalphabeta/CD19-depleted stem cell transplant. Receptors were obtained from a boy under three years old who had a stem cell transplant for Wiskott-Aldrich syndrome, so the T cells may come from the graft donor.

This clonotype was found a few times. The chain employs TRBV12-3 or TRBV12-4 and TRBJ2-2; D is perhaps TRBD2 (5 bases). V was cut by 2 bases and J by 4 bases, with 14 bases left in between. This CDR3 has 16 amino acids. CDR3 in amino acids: CASSLWSGLGTGELFF. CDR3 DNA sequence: TGTGCCAGCAGTTTATGGAGCGGCCTCGGCACCGGGGAGCTGTTTTTT.

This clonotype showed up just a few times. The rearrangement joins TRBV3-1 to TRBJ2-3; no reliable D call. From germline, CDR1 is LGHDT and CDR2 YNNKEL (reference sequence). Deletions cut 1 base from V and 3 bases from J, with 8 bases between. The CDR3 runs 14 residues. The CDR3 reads CASSQAHVTDTQYF. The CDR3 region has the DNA TGTGCCAGCAGCCAAGCCCACGTAACAGATACGCAGTATTTT.

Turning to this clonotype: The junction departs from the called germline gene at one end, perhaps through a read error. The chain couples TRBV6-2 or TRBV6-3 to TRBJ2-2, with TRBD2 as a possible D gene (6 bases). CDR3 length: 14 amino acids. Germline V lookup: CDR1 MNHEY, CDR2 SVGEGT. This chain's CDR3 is CASIYGSGLGELFF. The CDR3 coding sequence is TGTGCCAGCATTTACGGGAGTGGATTGGGGGAGCTGTTTTTT.

As DNA, the CDR3 is TGCAGCGTTGGTGGCAGGGGGATCGGTCAGCCCCAGCATTTT. It yields the protein CSVGGRGIGQPQHF. The chain employs TRBV29-1 and TRBJ1-5, with 7 bases matching TRBD1. The trim removed 4 bases at V and 6 bases at J, leaving 9 bases unmatched. The germline gives CDR1 SQVTM, CDR2 ANQGSEA. The CDR3 contains 14 residues.

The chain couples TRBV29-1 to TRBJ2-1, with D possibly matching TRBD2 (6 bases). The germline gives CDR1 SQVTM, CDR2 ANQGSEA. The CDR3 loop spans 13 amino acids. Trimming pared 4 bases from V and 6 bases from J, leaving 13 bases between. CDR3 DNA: TGCAGCGTTGCGGGCGGGGCCCCCAATGAGCAGTTCTTC. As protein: CSVAGGAPNEQFF.

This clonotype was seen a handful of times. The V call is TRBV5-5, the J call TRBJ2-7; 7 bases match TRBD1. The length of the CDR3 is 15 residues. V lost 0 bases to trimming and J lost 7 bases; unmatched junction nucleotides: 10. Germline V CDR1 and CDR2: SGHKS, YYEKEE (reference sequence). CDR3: CASSLVGTARGEQYF. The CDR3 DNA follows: TGTGCCAGCAGCTTGGTCGGGACAGCCAGGGGAGAGCAGTACTTC.

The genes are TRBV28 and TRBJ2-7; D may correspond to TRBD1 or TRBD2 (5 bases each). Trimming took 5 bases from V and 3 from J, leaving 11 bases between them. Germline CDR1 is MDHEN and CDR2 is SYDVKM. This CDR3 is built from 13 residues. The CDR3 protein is CASSPGDGYEQYF. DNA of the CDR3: TGTGCCAGCAGTCCCGGGGACGGCTACGAGCAGTACTTC.

CDR3 sequence (DNA): TGCGCCAGCAGCTTGCGAGCTGGAGAGACCCAGTACTTC. Protein: CASSLRAGETQYF. This chain joins TRBV5-1 and TRBJ2-5; no clear D gene. CDR1 and CDR2 from the germline V gene are SGHRS and YFSETQ. This CDR3 is built from 13 residues. The V gene lost 1 base and the J gene lost 4 bases, with 8 bases spanning the gap. Variable domain in full (rest from reference TRBV5-1 and TRBJ2-5): KAGVTQTPRYLIKTRGQQVTLSCSPISGHRSVSWYQQTPGQGLQFLFEYFSETQRNKGNFPGRFSGRQFSNSRSEMNVSTLELGDSALYLCASSLRAGETQYFGPGTRLLVL.

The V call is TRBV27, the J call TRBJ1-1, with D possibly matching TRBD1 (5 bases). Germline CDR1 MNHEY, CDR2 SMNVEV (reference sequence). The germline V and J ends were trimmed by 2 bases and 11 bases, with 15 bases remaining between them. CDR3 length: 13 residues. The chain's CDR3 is CASSLIRGAGAFF. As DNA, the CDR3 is TGTGCCAGCAGTTTAATCCGGGGCGCGGGCGCTTTCTTT.

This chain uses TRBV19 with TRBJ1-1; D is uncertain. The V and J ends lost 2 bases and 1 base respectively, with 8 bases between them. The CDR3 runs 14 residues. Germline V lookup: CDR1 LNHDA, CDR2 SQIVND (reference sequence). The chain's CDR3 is CASSISWRNTEAFF. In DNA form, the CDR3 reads TGTGCCAGTAGTATAAGTTGGAGGAACACTGAAGCTTTCTTT.

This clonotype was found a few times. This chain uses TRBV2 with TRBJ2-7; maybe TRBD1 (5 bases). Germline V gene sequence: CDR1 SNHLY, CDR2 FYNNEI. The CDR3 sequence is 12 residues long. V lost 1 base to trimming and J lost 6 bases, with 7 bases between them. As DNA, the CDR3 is TGTGCCAGCAGTGAAGTAGGGGTCGAGCAGTACTTC. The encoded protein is CASSEVGVEQYF.

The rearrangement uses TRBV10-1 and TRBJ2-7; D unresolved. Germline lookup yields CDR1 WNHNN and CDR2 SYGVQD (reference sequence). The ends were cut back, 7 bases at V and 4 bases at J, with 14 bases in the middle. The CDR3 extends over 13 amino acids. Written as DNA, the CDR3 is TGCGCCAGCACCACGTTGACCCTTTACGAGCAGTACTTC. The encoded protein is CASTTLTLYEQYF.

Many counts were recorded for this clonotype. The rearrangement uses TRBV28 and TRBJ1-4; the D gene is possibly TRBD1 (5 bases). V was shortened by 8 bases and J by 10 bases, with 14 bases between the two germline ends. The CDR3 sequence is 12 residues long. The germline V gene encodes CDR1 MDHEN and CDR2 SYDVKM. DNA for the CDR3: TGTGCCAGCTCTACCCCAAGGGGAAAACTGTTTTTT. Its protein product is CASSTPRGKLFF.

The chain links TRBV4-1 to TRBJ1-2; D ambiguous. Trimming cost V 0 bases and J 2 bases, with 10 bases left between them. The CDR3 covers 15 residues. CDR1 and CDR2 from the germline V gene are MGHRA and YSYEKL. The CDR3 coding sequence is TGCGCCAGCAGCCAAGACCGCAGCCCCAACTATGGCTACACCTTC. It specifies CASSQDRSPNYGYTF.

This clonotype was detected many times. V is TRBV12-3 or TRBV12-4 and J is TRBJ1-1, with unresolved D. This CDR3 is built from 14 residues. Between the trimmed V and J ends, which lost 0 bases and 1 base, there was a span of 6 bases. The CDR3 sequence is CASSLASGNTEAFF. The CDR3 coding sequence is TGTGCCAGCAGTTTAGCTTCAGGGAACACTGAAGCTTTCTTT.

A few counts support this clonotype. CDR3 amino acids: CASSHRAHRTYEQYF. The CDR3 DNA reads as TGTGCCAGCTCACATCGGGCACATCGCACCTACGAGCAGTACTTC. The chain joins TRBV18 to TRBJ2-7; D not certain. The CDR3 sequence is 15 residues long. In germline, CDR1 is KGHSH, CDR2 LQKENI. The ends were cut back, 4 bases at V and 2 bases at J, with 15 bases in the middle.

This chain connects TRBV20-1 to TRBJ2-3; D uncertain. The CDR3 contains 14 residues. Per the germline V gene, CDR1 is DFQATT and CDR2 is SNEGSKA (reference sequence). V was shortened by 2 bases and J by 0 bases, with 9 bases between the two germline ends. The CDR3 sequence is CSARRSRSTDTQYF. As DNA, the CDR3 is TGCAGTGCTAGAAGGAGTCGGAGCACAGATACGCAGTATTTT.

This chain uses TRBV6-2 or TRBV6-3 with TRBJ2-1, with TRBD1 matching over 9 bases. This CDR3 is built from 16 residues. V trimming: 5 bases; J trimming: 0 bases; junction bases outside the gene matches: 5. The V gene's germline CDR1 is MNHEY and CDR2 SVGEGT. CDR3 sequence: CASSVYRGRSYNEQFF. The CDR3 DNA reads TGTGCCAGCAGTGTCTACAGGGGGCGCTCCTACAATGAGCAGTTCTTC.

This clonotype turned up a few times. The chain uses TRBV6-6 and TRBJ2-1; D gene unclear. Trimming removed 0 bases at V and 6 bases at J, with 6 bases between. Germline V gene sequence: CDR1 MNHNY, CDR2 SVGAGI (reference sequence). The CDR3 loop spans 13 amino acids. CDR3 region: CASSYSAGNEQFF. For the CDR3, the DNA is TGTGCCAGCAGTTACTCGGCAGGCAATGAGCAGTTCTTC.

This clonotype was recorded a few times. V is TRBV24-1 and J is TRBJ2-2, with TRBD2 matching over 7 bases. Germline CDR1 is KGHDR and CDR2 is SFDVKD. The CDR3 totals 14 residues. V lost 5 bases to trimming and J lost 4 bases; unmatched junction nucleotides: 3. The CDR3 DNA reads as TGTGCCACCAGTGCCAGCGGGGCCACCGGGGAGCTGTTTTTT. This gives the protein CATSASGATGELFF.

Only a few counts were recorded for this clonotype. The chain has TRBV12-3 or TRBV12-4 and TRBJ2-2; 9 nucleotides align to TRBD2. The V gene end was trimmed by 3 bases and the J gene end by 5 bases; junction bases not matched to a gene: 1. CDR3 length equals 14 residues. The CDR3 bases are TGTGCCAGCAGTTTTACTAGCGGGACCGGGGAGCTGTTTTTT. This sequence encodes CASSFTSGTGELFF.

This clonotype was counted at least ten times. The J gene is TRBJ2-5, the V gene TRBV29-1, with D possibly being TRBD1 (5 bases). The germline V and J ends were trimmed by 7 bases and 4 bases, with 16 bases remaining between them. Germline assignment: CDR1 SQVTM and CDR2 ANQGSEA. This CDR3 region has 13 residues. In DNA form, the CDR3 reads TGCAGCGCTGCCGTTGGTCAGGGAGAGACCCAGTACTTC. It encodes CSAAVGQGETQYF.

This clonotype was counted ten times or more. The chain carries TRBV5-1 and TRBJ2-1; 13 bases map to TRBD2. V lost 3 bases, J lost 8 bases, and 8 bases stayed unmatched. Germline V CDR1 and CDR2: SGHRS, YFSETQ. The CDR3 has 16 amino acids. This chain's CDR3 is CASSSQTSGRLDEQFF. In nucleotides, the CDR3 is TGCGCCAGCAGCTCCCAGACTAGCGGGAGGTTAGATGAGCAGTTCTTC.

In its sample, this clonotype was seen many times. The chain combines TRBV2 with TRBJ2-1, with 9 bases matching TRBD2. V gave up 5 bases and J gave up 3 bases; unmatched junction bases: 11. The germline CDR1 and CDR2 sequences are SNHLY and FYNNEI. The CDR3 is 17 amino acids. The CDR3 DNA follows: TGTGCCAGCAGTCCTACAGCGGGAGGCCGCCTCTACAATGAGCAGTTCTTC. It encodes CASSPTAGGRLYNEQFF.

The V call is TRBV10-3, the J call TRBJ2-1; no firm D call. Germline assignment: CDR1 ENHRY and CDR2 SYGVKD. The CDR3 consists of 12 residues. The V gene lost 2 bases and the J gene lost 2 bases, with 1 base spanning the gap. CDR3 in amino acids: CAISEPYNEQFF. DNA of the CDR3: TGTGCCATCAGTGAGCCCTACAATGAGCAGTTCTTC.

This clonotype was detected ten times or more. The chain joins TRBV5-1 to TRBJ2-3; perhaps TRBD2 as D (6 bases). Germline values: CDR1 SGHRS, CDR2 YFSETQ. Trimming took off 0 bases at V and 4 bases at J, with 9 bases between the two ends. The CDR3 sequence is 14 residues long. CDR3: CASSLDGGADTQYF. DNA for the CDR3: TGCGCCAGCAGCTTGGACGGGGGAGCAGATACGCAGTATTTT.